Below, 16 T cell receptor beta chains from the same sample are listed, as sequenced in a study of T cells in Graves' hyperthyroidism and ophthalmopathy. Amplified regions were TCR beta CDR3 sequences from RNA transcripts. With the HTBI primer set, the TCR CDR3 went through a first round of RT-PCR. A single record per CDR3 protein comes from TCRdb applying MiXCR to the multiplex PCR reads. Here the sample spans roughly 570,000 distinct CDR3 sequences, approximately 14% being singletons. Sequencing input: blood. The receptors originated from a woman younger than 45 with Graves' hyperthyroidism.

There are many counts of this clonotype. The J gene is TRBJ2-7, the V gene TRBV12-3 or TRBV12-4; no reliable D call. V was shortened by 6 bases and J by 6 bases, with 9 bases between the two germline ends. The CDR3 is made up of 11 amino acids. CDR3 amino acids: CASSIKTEQYF. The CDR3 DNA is TGTGCCAGCAGCATAAAGACCGAGCAGTACTTC.

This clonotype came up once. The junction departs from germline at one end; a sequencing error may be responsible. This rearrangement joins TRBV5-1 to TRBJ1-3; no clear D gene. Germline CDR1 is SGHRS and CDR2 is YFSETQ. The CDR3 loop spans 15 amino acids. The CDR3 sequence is CASSLSTFSRNTIYF. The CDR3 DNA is TGCGCCAGCAGCTTGTCAACCTTCTCTAGAAACACCATATATTTT.

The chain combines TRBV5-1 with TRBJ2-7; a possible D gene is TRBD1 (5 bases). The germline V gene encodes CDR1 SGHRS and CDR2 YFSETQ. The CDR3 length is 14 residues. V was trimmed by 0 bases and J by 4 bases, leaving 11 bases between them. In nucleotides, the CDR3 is TGCGCCAGCAGCTTGGGGGGCCAACAATACGAGCAGTACTTC. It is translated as CASSLGGQQYEQYF.

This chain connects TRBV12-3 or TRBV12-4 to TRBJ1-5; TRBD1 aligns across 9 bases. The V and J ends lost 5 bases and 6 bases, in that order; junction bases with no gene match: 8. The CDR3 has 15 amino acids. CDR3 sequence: CASSPGTGRTQPQHF. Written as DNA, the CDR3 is TGTGCCAGCAGTCCCGGGACAGGGCGAACTCAGCCCCAGCATTTT.

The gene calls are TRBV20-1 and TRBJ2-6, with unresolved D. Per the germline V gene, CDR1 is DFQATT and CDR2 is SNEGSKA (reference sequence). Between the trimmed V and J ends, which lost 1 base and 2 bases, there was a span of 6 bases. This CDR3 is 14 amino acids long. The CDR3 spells CSARVHAGANVLTF. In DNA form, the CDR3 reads TGCAGTGCTAGAGTCCATGCTGGGGCCAACGTCCTGACTTTC.

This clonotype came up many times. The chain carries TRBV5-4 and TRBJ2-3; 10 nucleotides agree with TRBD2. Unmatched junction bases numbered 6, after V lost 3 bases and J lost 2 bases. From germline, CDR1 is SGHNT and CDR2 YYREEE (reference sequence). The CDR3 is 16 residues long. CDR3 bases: TGTGCCAGCAGCTCACTAGCGGGACGCGCCACAGATACGCAGTATTTT. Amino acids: CASSSLAGRATDTQYF.

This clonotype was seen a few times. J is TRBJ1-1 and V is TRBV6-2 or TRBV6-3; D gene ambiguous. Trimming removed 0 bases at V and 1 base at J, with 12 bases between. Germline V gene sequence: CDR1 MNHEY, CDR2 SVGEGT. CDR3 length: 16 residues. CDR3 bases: TGTGCCAGCAGTTACTCGCTGGGGTTTAAGAACACTGAAGCTTTCTTT. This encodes CASSYSLGFKNTEAFF.

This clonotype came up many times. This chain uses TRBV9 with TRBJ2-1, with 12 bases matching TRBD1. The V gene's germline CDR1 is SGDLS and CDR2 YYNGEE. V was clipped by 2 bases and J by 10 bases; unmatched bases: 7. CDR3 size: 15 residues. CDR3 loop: CASSVGTGGEREQFF. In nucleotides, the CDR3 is TGTGCCAGCAGCGTCGGGACAGGGGGCGAGAGGGAGCAGTTCTTC.

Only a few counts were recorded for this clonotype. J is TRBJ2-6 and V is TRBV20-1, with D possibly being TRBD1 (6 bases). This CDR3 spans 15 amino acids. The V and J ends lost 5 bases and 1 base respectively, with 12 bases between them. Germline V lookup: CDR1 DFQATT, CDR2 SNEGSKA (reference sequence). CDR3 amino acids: CSARQEASGANVLTF. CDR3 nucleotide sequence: TGCAGTGCTCGACAGGAAGCTTCTGGGGCCAACGTCCTGACTTTC.

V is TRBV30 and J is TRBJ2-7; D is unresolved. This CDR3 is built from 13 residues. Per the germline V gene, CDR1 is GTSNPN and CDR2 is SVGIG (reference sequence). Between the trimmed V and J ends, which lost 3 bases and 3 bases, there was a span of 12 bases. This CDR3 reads CAWSPFTDYEQYF. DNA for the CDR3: TGTGCCTGGAGCCCGTTCACCGACTACGAGCAGTACTTC.

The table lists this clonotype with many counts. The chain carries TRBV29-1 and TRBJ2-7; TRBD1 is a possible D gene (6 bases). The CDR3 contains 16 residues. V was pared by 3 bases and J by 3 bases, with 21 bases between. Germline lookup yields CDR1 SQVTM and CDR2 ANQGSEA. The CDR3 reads CSVDLFDGQGIYEQYF. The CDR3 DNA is TGCAGCGTTGATCTCTTCGATGGGCAGGGGATCTACGAGCAGTACTTC.

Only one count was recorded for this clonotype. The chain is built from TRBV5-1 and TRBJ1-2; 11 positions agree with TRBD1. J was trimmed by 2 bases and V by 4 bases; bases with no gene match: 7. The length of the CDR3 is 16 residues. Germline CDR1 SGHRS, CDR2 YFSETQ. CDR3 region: CASSNGGTGGNYGYTF. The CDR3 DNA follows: TGCGCCAGCAGCAATGGAGGGACAGGGGGAAACTATGGCTACACCTTC. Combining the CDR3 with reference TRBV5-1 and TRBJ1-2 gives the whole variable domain KAGVTQTPRYLIKTRGQQVTLSCSPISGHRSVSWYQQTPGQGLQFLFEYFSETQRNKGNFPGRFSGRQFSNSRSEMNVSTLELGDSALYLCASSNGGTGGNYGYTFGSGTRLTVV.

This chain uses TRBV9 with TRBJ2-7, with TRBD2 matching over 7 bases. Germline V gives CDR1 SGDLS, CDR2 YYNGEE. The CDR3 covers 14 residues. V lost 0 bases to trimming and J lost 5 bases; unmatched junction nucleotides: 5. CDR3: CASSVVPGTNEQYF. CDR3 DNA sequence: TGTGCCAGCAGCGTAGTACCAGGGACTAACGAGCAGTACTTC.

The CDR3 DNA sequence: TGTGCCAGCATGAGAGGGACTGAAGCTTTCTTT. It translates to CASMRGTEAFF. The rearrangement joins TRBV6-1 to TRBJ1-1; D not resolved. CDR3 length: 11 amino acids. V was shortened by 7 bases and J by 5 bases, with 8 bases between the two germline ends. Germline V CDR1 and CDR2: MNHNS, SASEGT.

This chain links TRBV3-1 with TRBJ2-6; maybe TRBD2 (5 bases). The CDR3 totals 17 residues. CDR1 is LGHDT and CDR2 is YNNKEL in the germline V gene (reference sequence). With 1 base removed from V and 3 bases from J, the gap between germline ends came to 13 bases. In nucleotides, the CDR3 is TGTGCCAGCAGCCAAGCTGGCCGAGGGAGTGGGGCCAACGTCCTGACTTTC. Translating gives CASSQAGRGSGANVLTF.

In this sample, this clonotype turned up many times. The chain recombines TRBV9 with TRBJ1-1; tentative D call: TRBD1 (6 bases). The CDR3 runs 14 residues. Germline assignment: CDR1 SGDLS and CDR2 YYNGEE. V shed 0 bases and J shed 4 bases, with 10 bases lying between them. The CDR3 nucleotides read TGTGCCAGCAGCGTAGGGCAGGGGAGCACTGAAGCTTTCTTT. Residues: CASSVGQGSTEAFF. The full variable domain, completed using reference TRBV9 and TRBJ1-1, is DSGVTQTPKHLITATGQRVTLRCSPRSGDLSVYWYQQSLDQGLQFLIQYYNGEERAKGNILERFSAQQFPDLHSELNLSSLELGDSALYFCASSVGQGSTEAFFGQGTRLTVV.